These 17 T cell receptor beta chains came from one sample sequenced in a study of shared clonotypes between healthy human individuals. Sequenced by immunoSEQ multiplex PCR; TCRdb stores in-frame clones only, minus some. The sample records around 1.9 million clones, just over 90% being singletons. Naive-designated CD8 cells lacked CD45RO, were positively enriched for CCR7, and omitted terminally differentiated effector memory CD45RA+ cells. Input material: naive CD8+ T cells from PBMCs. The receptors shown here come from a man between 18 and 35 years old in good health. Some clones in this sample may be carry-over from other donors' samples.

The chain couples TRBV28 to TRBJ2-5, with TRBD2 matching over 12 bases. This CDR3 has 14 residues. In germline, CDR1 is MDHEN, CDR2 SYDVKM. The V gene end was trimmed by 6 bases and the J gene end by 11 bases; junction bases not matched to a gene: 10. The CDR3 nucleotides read TGTGCCAGCAGCCTACTAGCGGGAGGTTGGGAGCAGTACTTC. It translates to CASSLLAGGWEQYF.

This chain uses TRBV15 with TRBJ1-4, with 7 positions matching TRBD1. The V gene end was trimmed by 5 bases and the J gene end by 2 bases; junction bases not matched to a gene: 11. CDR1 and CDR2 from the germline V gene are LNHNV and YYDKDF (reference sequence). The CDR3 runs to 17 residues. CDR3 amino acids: CATSDRQGRGTNEKLFF. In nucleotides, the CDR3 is TGTGCCACCAGCGACCGACAGGGCCGGGGGACTAATGAAAAACTGTTTTTT.

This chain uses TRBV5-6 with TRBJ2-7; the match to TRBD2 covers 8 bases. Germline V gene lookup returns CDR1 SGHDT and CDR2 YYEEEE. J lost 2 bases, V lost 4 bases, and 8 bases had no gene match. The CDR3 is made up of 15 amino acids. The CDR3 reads CASSAGAGVPYEQYF. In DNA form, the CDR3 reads TGTGCCAGCAGCGCCGGAGCGGGAGTGCCCTACGAGCAGTACTTC.

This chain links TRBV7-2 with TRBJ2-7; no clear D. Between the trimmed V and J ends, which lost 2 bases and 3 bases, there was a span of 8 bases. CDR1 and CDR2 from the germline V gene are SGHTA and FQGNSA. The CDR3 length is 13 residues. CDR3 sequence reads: CASSLSPSYEQYF. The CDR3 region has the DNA TGTGCCAGCAGCTTATCCCCCAGCTACGAGCAGTACTTC.

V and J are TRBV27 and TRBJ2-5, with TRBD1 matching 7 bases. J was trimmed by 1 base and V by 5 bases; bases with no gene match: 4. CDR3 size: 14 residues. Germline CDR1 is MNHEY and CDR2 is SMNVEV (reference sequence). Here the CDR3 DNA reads TGTGCCAGCAGTACCCGACAGGGCCAAGAGACCCAGTACTTC. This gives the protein CASSTRQGQETQYF.

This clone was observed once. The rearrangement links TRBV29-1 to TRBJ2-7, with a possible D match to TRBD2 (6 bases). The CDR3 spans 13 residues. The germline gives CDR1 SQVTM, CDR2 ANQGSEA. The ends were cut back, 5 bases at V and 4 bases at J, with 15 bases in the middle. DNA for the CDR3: TGCAGCGTTCCCGGCGGAGGGAAATACGAGCAGTACTTC. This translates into CSVPGGGKYEQYF.

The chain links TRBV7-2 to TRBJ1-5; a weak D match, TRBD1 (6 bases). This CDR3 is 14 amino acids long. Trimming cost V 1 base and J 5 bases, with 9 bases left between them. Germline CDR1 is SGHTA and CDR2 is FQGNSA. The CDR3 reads CASSLVGGDQPQHF. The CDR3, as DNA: TGTGCCAGCAGCTTAGTAGGGGGGGATCAGCCCCAGCATTTT.

This chain's CDR3 is CASSSLAGAGANVLTF. CDR3 DNA sequence: TGTGCCAGCAGCTCCTTGGCGGGGGCTGGGGCCAACGTCCTGACTTTC. V usage is TRBV7-2 and J usage is TRBJ2-6; TRBD2 agrees at 7 bases. The CDR3 totals 16 residues. The V segment lost 4 bases and the J segment 2 bases; nucleotides outside the gene matches: 5. The germline gives CDR1 SGHTA, CDR2 FQGNSA.

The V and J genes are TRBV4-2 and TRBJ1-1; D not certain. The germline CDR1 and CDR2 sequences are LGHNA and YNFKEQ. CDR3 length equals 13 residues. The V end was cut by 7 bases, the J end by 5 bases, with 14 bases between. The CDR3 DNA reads TGTGCCAGCAACCGGCGCGACGGGACTGAAGCTTTCTTT. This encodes CASNRRDGTEAFF.

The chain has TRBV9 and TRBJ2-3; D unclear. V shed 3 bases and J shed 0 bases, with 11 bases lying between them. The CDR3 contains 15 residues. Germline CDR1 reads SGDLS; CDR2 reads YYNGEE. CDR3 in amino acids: CASSANYLSTDTQYF. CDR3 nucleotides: TGTGCCAGCAGCGCCAACTACTTGAGCACAGATACGCAGTATTTT.

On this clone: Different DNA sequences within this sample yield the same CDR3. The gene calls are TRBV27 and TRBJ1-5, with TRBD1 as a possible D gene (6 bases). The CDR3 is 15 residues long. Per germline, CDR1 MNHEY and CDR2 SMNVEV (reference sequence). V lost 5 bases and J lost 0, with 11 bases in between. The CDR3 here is CASSPTGYSNQPQHF. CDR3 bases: TGTGCCAGCAGTCCGACAGGATATAGCAATCAGCCCCAGCATTTT.

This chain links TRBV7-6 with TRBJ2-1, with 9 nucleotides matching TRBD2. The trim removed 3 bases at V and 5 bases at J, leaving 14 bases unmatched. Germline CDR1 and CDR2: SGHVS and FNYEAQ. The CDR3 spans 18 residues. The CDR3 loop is CASSLSGGLASPHNEQFF. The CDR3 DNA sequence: TGTGCCAGCAGCTTGTCCGGCGGACTAGCGTCCCCTCACAATGAGCAGTTCTTC.

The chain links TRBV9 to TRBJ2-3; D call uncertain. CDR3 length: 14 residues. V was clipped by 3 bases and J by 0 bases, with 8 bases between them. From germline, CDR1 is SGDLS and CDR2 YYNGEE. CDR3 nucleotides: TGTGCCAGCAGCGGTGGGCAAAGCACAGATACGCAGTATTTT. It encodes CASSGGQSTDTQYF. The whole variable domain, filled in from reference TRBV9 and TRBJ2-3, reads DSGVTQTPKHLITATGQRVTLRCSPRSGDLSVYWYQQSLDQGLQFLIQYYNGEERAKGNILERFSAQQFPDLHSELNLSSLELGDSALYFCASSGGQSTDTQYFGPGTRLTVL.

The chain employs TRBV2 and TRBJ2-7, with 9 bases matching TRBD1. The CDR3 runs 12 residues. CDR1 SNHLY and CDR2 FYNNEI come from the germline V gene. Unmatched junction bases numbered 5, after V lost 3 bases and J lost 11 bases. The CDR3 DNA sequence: TGTGCCAGCAGTGAGGGGACAGGGAACGAGTACTTC. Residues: CASSEGTGNEYF.

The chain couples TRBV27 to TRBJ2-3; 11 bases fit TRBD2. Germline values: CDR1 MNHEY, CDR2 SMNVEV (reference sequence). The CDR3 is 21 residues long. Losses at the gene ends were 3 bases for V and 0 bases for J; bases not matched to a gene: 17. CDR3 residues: CASSFLTRKGPSGRSTDTQYF. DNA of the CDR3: TGTGCCAGCAGTTTTTTGACCCGGAAAGGGCCTAGCGGGAGGAGCACAGATACGCAGTATTTT.

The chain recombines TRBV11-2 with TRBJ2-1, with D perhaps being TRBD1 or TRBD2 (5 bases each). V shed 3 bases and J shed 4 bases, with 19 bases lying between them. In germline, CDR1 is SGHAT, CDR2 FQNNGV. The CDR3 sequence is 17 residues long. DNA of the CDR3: TGTGCCAGCAGCTTCGATCCGGGGCTAGGCCCATACAATGAGCAGTTCTTC. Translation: CASSFDPGLGPYNEQFF.

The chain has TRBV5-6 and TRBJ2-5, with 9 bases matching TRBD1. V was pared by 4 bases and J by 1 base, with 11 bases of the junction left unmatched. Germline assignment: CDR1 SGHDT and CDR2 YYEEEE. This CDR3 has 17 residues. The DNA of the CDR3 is TGTGCCAGCAGCCAAACAGGGGGCCGTTTAGGCCAAGAGACCCAGTACTTC. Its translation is CASSQTGGRLGQETQYF. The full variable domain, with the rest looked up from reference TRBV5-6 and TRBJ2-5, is DAGVTQSPTHLIKTRGQQVTLRCSPKSGHDTVSWYQQALGQGPQFIFQYYEEEERQRGNFPDRFSGHQFPNYSSELNVNALLLGDSALYLCASSQTGGRLGQETQYFGPGTRLLVL.